This TCR beta chain emerged from a study of blood T cells in healthy people across ages. A second about 6 to 11 cycle PCR used barcoded and J-beta primers. All samples gave at least 2.5 million CDR3-containing paired-end reads. TCRdb passed the 5' RACE reads through MiXCR, listing each CDR3 protein once. The profile shows some 930,000 distinct CDR3 sequences, 25% to 35% of them singletons. Study results and caveats: Naive and antigen-experienced cells were not separated, limiting conclusive comparison.

Concerning this clonotype itself: The antigen remains unidentified. The junction and the germline gene differ at one end; a read error may be behind it.

CDR1 is DFQATT and CDR2 is SNEGSKA in the germline V gene (reference sequence). This CDR3 comprises 15 residues. These same records also appear under a second study, on T cells of mothers and their children. As reported in that work: cDNA was synthesized from all extracted RNA at around 1.5 ug per reaction.

This rearrangement joins TRBV20-1 to TRBJ1-2; 11 bases line up with TRBD1. The sequenced sample was blood. The sequence was obtained from a middle-aged woman in good health. Here the CDR3 reads CGARPGQGAGHSYTF. The DNA of the CDR3 is TGCGGTGCTAGACCAGGACAGGGGGCAGGCCATAGCTACACCTTC.